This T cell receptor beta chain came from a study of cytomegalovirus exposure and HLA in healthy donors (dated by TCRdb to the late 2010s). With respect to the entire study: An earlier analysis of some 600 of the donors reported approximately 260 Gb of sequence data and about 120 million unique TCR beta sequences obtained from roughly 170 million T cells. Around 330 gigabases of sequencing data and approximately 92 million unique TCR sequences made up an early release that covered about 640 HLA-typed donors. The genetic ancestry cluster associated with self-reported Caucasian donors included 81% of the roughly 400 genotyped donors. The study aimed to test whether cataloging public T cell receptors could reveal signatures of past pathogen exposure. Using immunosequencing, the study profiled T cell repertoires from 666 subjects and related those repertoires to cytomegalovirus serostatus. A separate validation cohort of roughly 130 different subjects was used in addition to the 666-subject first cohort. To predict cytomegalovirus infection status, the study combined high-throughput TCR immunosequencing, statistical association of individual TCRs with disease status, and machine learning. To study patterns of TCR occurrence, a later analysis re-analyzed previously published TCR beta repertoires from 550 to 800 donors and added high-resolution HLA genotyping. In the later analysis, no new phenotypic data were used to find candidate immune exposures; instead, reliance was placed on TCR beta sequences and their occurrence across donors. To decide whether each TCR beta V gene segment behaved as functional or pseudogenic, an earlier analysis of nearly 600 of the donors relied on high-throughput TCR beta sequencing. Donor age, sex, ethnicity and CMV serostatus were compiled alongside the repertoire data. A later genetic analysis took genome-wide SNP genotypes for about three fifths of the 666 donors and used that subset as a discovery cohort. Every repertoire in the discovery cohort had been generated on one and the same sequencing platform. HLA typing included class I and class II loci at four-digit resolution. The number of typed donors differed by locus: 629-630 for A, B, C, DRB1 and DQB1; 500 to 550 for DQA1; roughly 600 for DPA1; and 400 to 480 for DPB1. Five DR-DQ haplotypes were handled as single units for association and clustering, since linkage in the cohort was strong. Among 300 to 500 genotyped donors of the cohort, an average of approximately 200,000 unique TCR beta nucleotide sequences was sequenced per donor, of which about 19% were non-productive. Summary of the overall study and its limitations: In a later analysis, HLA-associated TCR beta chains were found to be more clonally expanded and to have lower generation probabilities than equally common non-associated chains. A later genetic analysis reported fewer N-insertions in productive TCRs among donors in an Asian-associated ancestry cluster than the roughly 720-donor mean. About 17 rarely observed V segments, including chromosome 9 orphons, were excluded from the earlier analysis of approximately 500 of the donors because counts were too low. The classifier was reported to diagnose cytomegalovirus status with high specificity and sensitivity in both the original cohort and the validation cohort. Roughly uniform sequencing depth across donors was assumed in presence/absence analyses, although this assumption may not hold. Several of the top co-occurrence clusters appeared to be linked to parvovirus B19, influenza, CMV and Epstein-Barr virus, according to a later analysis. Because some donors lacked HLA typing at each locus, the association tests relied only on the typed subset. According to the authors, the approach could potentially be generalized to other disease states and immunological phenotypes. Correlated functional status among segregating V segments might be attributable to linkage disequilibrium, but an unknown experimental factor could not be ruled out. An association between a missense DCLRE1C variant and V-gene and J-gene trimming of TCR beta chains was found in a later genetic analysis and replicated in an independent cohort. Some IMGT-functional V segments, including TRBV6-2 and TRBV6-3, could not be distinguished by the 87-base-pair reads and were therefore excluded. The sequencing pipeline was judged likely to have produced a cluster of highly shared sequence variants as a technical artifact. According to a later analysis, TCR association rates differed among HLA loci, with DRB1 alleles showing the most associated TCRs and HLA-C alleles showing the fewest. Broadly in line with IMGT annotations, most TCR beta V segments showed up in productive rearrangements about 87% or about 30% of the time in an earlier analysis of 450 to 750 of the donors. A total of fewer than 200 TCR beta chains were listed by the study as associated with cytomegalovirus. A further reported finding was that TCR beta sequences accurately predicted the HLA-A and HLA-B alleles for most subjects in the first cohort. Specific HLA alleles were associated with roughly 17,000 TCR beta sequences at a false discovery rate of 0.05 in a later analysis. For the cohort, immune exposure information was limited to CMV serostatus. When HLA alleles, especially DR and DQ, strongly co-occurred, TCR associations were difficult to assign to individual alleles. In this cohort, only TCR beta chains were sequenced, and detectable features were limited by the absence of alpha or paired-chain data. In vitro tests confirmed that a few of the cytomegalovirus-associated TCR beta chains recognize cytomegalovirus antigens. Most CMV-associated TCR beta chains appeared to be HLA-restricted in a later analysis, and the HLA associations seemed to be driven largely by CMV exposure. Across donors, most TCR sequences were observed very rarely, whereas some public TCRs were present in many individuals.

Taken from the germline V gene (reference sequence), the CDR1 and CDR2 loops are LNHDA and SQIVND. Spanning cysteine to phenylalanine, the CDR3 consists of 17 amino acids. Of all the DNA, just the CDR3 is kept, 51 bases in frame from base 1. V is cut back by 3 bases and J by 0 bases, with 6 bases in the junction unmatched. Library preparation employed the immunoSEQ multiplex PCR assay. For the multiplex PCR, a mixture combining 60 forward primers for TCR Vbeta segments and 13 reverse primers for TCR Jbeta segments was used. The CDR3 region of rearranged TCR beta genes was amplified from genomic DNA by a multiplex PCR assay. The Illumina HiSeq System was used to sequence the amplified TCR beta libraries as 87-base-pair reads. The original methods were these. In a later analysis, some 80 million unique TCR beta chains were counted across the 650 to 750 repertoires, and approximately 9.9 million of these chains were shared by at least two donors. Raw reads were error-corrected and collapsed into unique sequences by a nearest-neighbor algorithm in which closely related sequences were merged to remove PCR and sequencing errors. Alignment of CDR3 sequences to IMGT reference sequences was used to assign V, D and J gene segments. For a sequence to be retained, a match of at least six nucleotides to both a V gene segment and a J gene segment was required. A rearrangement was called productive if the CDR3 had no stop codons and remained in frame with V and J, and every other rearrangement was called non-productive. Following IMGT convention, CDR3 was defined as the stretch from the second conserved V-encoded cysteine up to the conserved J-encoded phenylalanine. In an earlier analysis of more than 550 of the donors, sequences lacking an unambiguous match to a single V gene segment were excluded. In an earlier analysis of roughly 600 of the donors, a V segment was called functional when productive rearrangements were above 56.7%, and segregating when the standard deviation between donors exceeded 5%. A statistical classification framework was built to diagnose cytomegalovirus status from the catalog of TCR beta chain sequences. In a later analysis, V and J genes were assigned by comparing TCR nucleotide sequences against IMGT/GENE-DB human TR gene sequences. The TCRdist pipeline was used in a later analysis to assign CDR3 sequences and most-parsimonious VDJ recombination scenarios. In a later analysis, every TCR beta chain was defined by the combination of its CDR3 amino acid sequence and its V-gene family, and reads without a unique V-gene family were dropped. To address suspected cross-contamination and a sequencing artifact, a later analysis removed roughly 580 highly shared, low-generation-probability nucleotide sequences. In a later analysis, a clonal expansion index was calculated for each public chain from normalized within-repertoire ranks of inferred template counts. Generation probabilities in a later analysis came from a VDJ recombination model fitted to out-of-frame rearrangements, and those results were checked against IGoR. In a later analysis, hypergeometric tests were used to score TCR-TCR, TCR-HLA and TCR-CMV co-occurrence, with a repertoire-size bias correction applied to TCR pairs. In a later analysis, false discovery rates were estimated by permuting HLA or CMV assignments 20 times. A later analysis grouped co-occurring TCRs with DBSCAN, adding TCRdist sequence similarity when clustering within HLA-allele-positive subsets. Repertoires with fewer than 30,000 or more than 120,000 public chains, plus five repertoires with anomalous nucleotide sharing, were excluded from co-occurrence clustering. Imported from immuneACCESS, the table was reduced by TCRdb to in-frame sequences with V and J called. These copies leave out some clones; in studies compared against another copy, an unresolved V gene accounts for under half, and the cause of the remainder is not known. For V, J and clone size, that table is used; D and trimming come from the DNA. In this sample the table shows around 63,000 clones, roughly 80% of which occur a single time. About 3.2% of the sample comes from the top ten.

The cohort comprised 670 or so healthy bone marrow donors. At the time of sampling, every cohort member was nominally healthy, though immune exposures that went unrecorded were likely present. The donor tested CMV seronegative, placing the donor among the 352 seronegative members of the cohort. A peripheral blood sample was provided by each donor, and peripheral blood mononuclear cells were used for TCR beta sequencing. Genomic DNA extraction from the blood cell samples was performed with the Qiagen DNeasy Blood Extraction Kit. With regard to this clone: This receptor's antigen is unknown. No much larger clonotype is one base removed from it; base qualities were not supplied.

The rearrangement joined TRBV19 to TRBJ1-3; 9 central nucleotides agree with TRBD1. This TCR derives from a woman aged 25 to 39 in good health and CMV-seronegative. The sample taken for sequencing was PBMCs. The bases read TGTGCCAGTAGTATGGGACAGGGAGTATTCTCTGGAAACACCATATATTTT. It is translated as CASSMGQGVFSGNTIYF.